This T cell receptor (beta chain) was identified during a study of blood T cell repertoires in COVID-19 (dated by TCRdb to about 2020). Regarding the study in general: Collaborator samples came from the United States, Italy and Spain and covered acute and convalescent phases of COVID-19. The material from the prospective study consisted of cDNA or gDNA derived from T cells, B-cell-depleted T cells, or PBMCs. Subjects who had been exposed to COVID-19, were actively infected with it, or had recovered from it provided the deeply sampled blood TCRbeta repertoires that made up the dataset. The repertoires were released in a freely available public database meant as a resource for research on the immune response to SARS-CoV-2. The samples were drawn from two sources: the first 160 participants of the ongoing ImmuneRACE study, and 1,200 or so subjects contributed by 6 global collaborators. A de-identified subject ID, COVID-19 status, age in years and sex were almost always included in the sample metadata. Where available, HLA class I and class II types were obtained from metadata supplied by the sample provider rather than from assay-based typing.

This clone has only a few counts. Its antigen remains unidentified. Base quality data are lacking; no much larger clone is found one base away. The immunoSEQ Assay, a bias-controlled multiplex PCR, was used to amplify TCRbeta CDR3 regions from genomic DNA. On the authors' methods: The number of nucleated cells in each sample was estimated from the amplification of reference gene primers within the assay. To quantify the absolute abundance of each unique TCRbeta CDR3 rearrangement, sequence reads were collapsed and filtered. For each sample, productive Simpson clonality was calculated as the square root of Simpson's diversity index over productive rearrangements. The source is immuneACCESS, and TCRdb retained only in-frame sequences with V and J called. Part of the clones is not carried over; for the studies checked, unresolved V genes explain less than half of this, and the remainder is unexplained. V, J and clone size derive from that table, while D and trimming were established from the DNA sequence. Within this sample are over 150,000 clones, with over 70% of them counted one time only. Less than 3% of the sample goes to the ten largest clones.

Results and caveats for the whole study, not just this receptor: Clinical and demographic metadata were provided uncurated, with the amount varying by source and participant.

The CDR3 has 12 amino acids, counting the end cysteine and phenylalanine. Just the 36-base CDR3 DNA is kept, in frame starting at base 1. Trimming removed 2 bases from V and 7 bases from J, leaving 10 bases between the germline ends. In the germline V gene, CDR1 corresponds to SGHDT and CDR2 to YYEEEE. Each collaborating institution followed its own protocols to collect whole blood in K2EDTA tubes. Collaborator samples were shipped for TCRbeta analysis as frozen whole blood, isolated PBMCs, or DNA extracted from either sample type. The sequence joins TRBV5-6 to TRBJ2-7; a tentative D call is TRBD1 (6 bases match). Source material: peripheral blood. The clonotype was recovered from a woman aged 55-69 years with acute or convalescent COVID-19. CDR3 reads: CASSFGTHEQYF. DNA sequence: TGTGCCAGCAGCTTCGGGACACATGAGCAGTACTTC.